A selection of T cell receptor beta chains follows, all from one sample in a study of T cell responses to AZD1222 COVID-19 vaccine. Clones were read by immunoSEQ multiplex PCR, and TCRdb kept only the in-frame ones, dropping some. The sample has 95,000 to 150,000 clones, roughly 90% seen once. The sample here was peripheral blood, taken on day 0 of AZD1222 vaccination. All receptors derive from an adult in good health. The conserved cysteine and the conserved F or W are not part of the CDR3 here.

V gene: TRBV15; CDR3 protein: ATSNRPAQNTEAF
V gene: TRBV6-1; CDR3 protein: ASSGWGQGAWTEAF
V gene: TRBV28; CDR3 protein: ASRGGTGMSTIY
V gene: TRBV9; CDR3 protein: ASSPTPPYTDTQY
V gene: TRBV29-1; CDR3 protein: SVEDSVGAGY
V gene: TRBV10-3; CDR3 protein: AISPQPYNEQF
V gene: TRBV30; CDR3 protein: ASSAGGQSARVQPQH
V gene: TRBV7-2; CDR3 protein: ASSLGKGSHEQY
V gene: TRBV5-1; CDR3 protein: ASSAGPGRGQY
V gene: TRBV2; CDR3 protein: ASSRSGLTEAF
V gene: TRBV5-6; CDR3 protein: ASSLTGKGVEQY
V gene: TRBV19; CDR3 protein: ASSIDTPFNQPQH
V gene: TRBV28; CDR3 protein: ASSRTSGDYEQY
V gene: TRBV7-3; CDR3 protein: ASSYLQGMAQY
V gene: TRBV7-6; CDR3 protein: ASSQGTAGSQY
V gene: TRBV28; CDR3 protein: ASEGGTGETQY
V gene: TRBV28; CDR3 protein: ASSLNTPEAF
V gene: TRBV2; CDR3 protein: ASSARTGNTIY
V gene: TRBV6-5; CDR3 protein: ASGTFQETQY
V gene: TRBV6-2/TRBV6-3; CDR3 protein: ASSYPTYEAF
V gene: TRBV5-6; CDR3 protein: ASSSQGAGEKLF
V gene: TRBV4-2; CDR3 protein: ASSQDSGPDEKLF
V gene: TRBV18; CDR3 protein: ASSPGLQISNQPQH
V gene: TRBV10-3; CDR3 protein: AITRGGNSYNEQF
V gene: TRBV7-9; CDR3 protein: ASQDSGANVLT
V gene: TRBV5-1; CDR3 protein: ASSVGQGNWEPQH
V gene: TRBV7-9; CDR3 protein: ASSLQRTGRVGELF
V gene: TRBV28; CDR3 protein: ASSFVQGHDTQY
V gene: TRBV2; CDR3 protein: ASSVLGQGSEQY